These 18 T cell receptor beta chains originate from one sample sequenced in a study of T cells in Graves' hyperthyroidism and ophthalmopathy. The TCR beta CDR3 regions underwent amplification using RNA transcripts as the source. The HTBI primer set was used in a first-round RT-PCR of the TCR CDR3. TCRdb re-derived calls from the multiplex PCR reads in MiXCR, one entry per CDR3 protein. The sample has about 260,000 distinct CDR3 sequences, roughly 17% seen once. The specimen sequenced was blood. The receptors originated from a woman younger than 30 with Graves' ophthalmopathy.

V usage is TRBV5-1 and J usage is TRBJ2-2; no clear D. V lost 4 bases and J 2 bases, leaving 9 bases between the germline ends. The CDR3 sequence is 14 residues long. Per the germline V gene, CDR1 is SGHRS and CDR2 is YFSETQ. The CDR3 coding sequence is TGCGCCAGCAGCCCCCGACTCAACACCGGGGAGCTGTTTTTT. As protein: CASSPRLNTGELFF.

The sample holds many counts of this clonotype. The chain employs TRBV20-1 and TRBJ1-1; 12 bases match TRBD1. Germline CDR1 reads DFQATT; CDR2 reads SNEGSKA (reference sequence). This CDR3 is 16 amino acids long. V was clipped by 3 bases and J by 4 bases; unmatched bases: 9. The CDR3 here is CSASTGTGGGGTEAFF. The DNA for the CDR3 is TGCAGTGCTAGTACCGGGACAGGGGGCGGCGGCACTGAAGCTTTCTTT.

The V and J genes are TRBV11-2 and TRBJ2-3; D call uncertain. Trimming removed 5 bases from V and 6 bases from J, with 15 bases in between. Germline CDR1 SGHAT, CDR2 FQNNGV. This CDR3 contains 14 residues. CDR3 residues: CASSPDNKQDTQYF. The CDR3 DNA reads TGTGCCAGCAGCCCAGACAATAAACAGGATACGCAGTATTTT.

This clonotype was recorded many times. The V call is TRBV27, the J call TRBJ1-2; perhaps TRBD1 as D (6 bases). The CDR3 has 13 amino acids. The germline V gene encodes CDR1 MNHEY and CDR2 SMNVEV (reference sequence). The V gene lost 6 bases and the J gene lost 6 bases, with 14 bases spanning the gap. In nucleotides, the CDR3 is TGTGCCAGCAGAAGCGACAGGCTCAATGGCTACACCTTC. It translates to CASRSDRLNGYTF.

This clonotype occurred many times. The V call is TRBV6-1, the J call TRBJ1-4; D remains unclear. Germline V CDR1 and CDR2: MNHNS, SASEGT. There are 14 residues in the CDR3. Trimming cost V 8 bases and J 6 bases, with 16 bases left between them. The CDR3 sequence: CASGPAGRDEKLFF. For the CDR3, the DNA is TGTGCCAGCGGGCCAGCTGGGCGGGATGAAAAACTGTTTTTT.

This clonotype was recorded many times. The V gene is TRBV25-1, the J gene TRBJ1-1; 7 bases agree with TRBD1. The CDR3 covers 15 residues. Germline CDR1 is MGHDK and CDR2 is SYGVNS. After removal of 4 bases from V and 2 bases from J, the junction contained 7 bases not matched to a gene. Here the CDR3 reads CASSVAGGLNTEAFF. The CDR3 DNA reads as TGTGCCAGCAGTGTCGCAGGGGGTTTAAACACTGAAGCTTTCTTT. Using reference TRBV25-1 and TRBJ1-1 for the parts outside the CDR3, the full variable domain is EADIYQTPRYLVIGTGKKITLECSQTMGHDKMYWYQQDPGMELHLIHYSYGVNSTEKGDLSSESTVSRIRTEHFPLTLESARPSHTSQYLCASSVAGGLNTEAFFGQGTRLTVV.

This sequence joins TRBV6-5 and TRBJ2-7; tentatively, D is TRBD1 or TRBD2 (5 bases each). Germline CDR1 MNHEY, CDR2 SVGAGI. This CDR3 contains 14 residues. The ends were cut back, 0 bases at V and 4 bases at J, with 10 bases in the middle. DNA for the CDR3: TGTGCCAGCAGTTACTCGAGGGGCGGGTACGAGCAGTACTTC. Its protein product is CASSYSRGGYEQYF.

This clonotype was seen at least ten times. The chain employs TRBV6-5 and TRBJ2-1; 9 positions match TRBD2. From germline, CDR1 is MNHEY and CDR2 SVGAGI. This CDR3 region has 16 residues. V gave up 2 bases and J gave up 8 bases; unmatched junction bases: 10. CDR3 sequence (DNA): TGTGCCAGCAGTTACCCCGGGCTAGCGGGAAGATATGAGCAGTTCTTC. Its protein product is CASSYPGLAGRYEQFF.

This clonotype was picked up many times. The chain recombines TRBV5-1 with TRBJ2-7; 8 nucleotides align to TRBD2. The CDR3 is 15 amino acids. V was pared by 0 bases and J by 2 bases, with 4 bases of the junction left unmatched. The germline gives CDR1 SGHRS, CDR2 YFSETQ. The CDR3 bases are TGCGCCAGCAGCTTGGTTGGGACTAGAGCCTACGAGCAGTACTTC. Translated: CASSLVGTRAYEQYF.

This clonotype was recorded many times. The V and J genes are TRBV18 and TRBJ1-6, with 8 bases lining up with TRBD1. The CDR3 runs to 15 residues. The germline V gene has CDR1 KGHSH and CDR2 LQKENI. The J segment lost 9 bases and the V segment lost 3 bases, leaving 7 bases of the junction unmatched. CDR3 nucleotide sequence: TGTGCCAGCTCACCTAAAGACAGGGGAAGTTCACCCCTCCACTTT. The encoded protein is CASSPKDRGSSPLHF.

The table lists this clonotype with a few counts. V and J are TRBV10-3 and TRBJ2-2; D is possibly TRBD1 (6 bases). The ends were cut back, 3 bases at V and 4 bases at J, with 15 bases in the middle. Germline assignment: CDR1 ENHRY and CDR2 SYGVKD. This CDR3 comprises 16 residues. CDR3 DNA sequence: TGTGCCATCAGTGAAAGGTCAGGGGACGTCACCGGGGAGCTGTTTTTT. Its protein is CAISERSGDVTGELFF.

This clonotype was counted many times. The chain joins TRBV6-1 to TRBJ2-5; D ambiguous. V lost 6 bases and J lost 1, with 15 bases in between. Germline V gene data show CDR1 as MNHNS and CDR2 as SASEGT. This CDR3 is built from 15 residues. For the CDR3, the DNA is TGTGCCAGCAGAAAATACTTATTAGGCCAAGAGACCCAGTACTTC. Amino acid sequence: CASRKYLLGQETQYF.

There are many counts of this clonotype. The CDR3 nucleotides are TGTGCCAGCAGGATAGGCCTCGGACAAGAGACCCAGTACTTC. It encodes CASRIGLGQETQYF. The rearrangement uses TRBV28 and TRBJ2-5; no clear D. This CDR3 is built from 14 residues. Germline lookup yields CDR1 MDHEN and CDR2 SYDVKM. The V gene lost 6 bases and the J gene lost 2 bases, with 13 bases spanning the gap.

This clonotype has ten or more counts. V and J are TRBV29-1 and TRBJ1-2, with D unclear. Trimming stripped 2 bases from V and 6 bases from J, with 10 bases between. Germline CDR1 and CDR2: SQVTM and ANQGSEA. The CDR3 has 12 residues. This CDR3 is CSVEMYRDGYTF. The CDR3 DNA reads as TGCAGCGTTGAAATGTATAGGGATGGCTACACCTTC.

This clonotype was observed at least ten times. The chain is built from TRBV30 and TRBJ2-2; D unresolved. CDR3 length: 13 residues. Germline V gives CDR1 GTSNPN, CDR2 SVGIG (reference sequence). Trimming cost V 2 bases and J 7 bases, with 11 bases left between them. CDR3: CAWSRSIGGELFF. CDR3 in DNA: TGTGCCTGGAGTCGAAGCATCGGCGGGGAGCTGTTTTTT.

There are many counts of this clonotype. The chain joins TRBV7-8 to TRBJ2-3; D may be TRBD2 (6 bases). The CDR3 has 15 residues. Germline loops: CDR1 SGHVS, CDR2 FQNEAQ. Trimming pared 1 base from V and 2 bases from J, leaving 10 bases between. CDR3 residues: CASSLDGRPTDTQYF. CDR3 in DNA: TGTGCCAGCAGCTTAGATGGGAGGCCCACAGATACGCAGTATTTT.

This clonotype has at least ten counts. The chain combines TRBV5-4 with TRBJ2-5; D may be TRBD2 (6 bases). The CDR3 runs 18 residues. The V gene's germline CDR1 is SGHNT and CDR2 YYREEE (reference sequence). Trimming took 1 base from V and 2 from J, leaving 21 bases between them. CDR3 region: CASSLRILAARLQETQYF. For the CDR3, the DNA is TGTGCCAGCAGCTTGAGAATACTAGCAGCGCGCCTTCAAGAGACCCAGTACTTC.

The gene calls are TRBV28 and TRBJ1-2; TRBD1 agrees at 9 bases. Germline CDR1 reads MDHEN; CDR2 reads SYDVKM. This CDR3 has 16 amino acids. Losses at the gene ends were 5 bases for V and 0 bases for J; bases not matched to a gene: 7. As DNA, the CDR3 is TGTGCCAGCAGTATCGGGACAGGGATAACTAACTATGGCTACACCTTC. Translated: CASSIGTGITNYGYTF.